This is a list of T cell receptor beta chains from one sample in a study of T-cell memory formation after mild COVID-19. TCRdb redid the calling of the 5' RACE reads with MiXCR, one entry per CDR3 protein. The sample holds about 470,000 distinct CDR3 sequences, 18% seen once. The sequencing input was PBMCs or a T cell subset sorted from them (not recorded which). All receptors derive from an adult woman who had mild COVID-19 (a few samples of this study predate the infection). Cell type and time point are not known. Each CDR3 is given with its conserved first and last residue. The order of the fields is J gene, V gene, CDR3 protein.

>TRBJ2-2|TRBV29-1
CSVVRGQNTGELFF
>TRBJ2-5|TRBV15
CATSRDLGGGEETQYF
>TRBJ2-1|TRBV12-3/TRBV12-4
CASTVGLEALNNEQFF
>TRBJ2-1|TRBV19
CASSISEVRRNEQFF
>TRBJ2-5|TRBV5-1
CASSLYRQGSQETQYF
>TRBJ1-1|TRBV4-1
CASSQEGSLGAFF
>TRBJ2-5|TRBV20-1
CSARGTSLSETQYF
>TRBJ2-2|TRBV29-1
CSVREDTGELFF
>TRBJ2-1|TRBV5-6
CASSLGAEEQFF
>TRBJ2-2|TRBV24-1
CATSDPRYTGELFF
>TRBJ2-1|TRBV7-9
CASSRKTSGSFALNEQFF
>TRBJ2-3|TRBV12-3/TRBV12-4
CASSWAGTGADTQYF
>TRBJ2-7|TRBV6-2/TRBV6-3
CASSYPLAGGPGNEQYF
>TRBJ1-1|TRBV14
CASSQDRYRGNTEAFF
>TRBJ2-3|TRBV9
CASTPSPRDSQLPDTQYF
>TRBJ1-3|TRBV5-1
CASRPVLTGVGNTIYF